This record covers a single T cell receptor beta chain. Its antigen is currently unknown. PCR primers comprised 60 Vbeta and 13 Jbeta primers. Measured with immunoSEQ multiplex PCR; TCRdb has only the in-frame clones, and not every one. The data hold about 89,000 clones, with 85% observed a single time. This specimen comes from a study of cytomegalovirus exposure and HLA in healthy donors. Study-wide results and caveats: Altogether, 164 TCR beta chains were recorded as cytomegalovirus-associated. Reported findings show TCR beta sequences accurately forecast HLA-A and HLA-B alleles in most subjects. The later analysis indicated that the majority of CMV-associated TCR beta chains appeared HLA-restricted. A previous analysis found most TCR beta V segments productive roughly 87% or roughly 30% of the time.

The CDR3 has 16 amino acids. Germline CDR1 is SGHTA and CDR2 is FQGTGA. The V segment lost 1 base and the J segment 8 bases; nucleotides outside the gene matches: 8. This chain links TRBV7-3 with TRBJ2-1, with 10 bases aligning to TRBD2. Source material: PBMCs. This receptor was obtained from a man between 40 and 49 years old in good health and CMV-seropositive. The CDR3 DNA sequence: TGTGCCAGCAGCTTAAGGAGCGGGGGGGCGGCCCATGAGCAGTTCTTC. Its protein product is CASSLRSGGAAHEQFF.